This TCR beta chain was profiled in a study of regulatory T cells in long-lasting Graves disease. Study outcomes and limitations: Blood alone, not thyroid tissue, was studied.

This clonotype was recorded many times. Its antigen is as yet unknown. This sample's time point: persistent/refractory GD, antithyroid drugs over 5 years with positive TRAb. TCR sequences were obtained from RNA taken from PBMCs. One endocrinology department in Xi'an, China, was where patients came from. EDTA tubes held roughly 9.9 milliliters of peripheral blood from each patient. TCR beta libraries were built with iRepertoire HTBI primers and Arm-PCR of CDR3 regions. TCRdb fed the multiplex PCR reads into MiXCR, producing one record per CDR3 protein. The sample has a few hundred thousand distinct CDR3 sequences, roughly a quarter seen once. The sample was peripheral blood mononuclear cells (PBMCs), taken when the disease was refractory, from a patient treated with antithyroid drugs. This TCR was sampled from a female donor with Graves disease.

The CDR3 DNA follows: TGTGCCAGCAGTATAACCGGGACAGCTAATGAAAAACTGTTTTTT. It codes for CASSITGTANEKLFF. The chain is built from TRBV28 and TRBJ1-4, with TRBD1 identical over 7 bases. This CDR3 has 15 residues. After removal of 5 bases from V and 3 bases from J, the junction contained 6 bases not matched to a gene. Germline CDR1 and CDR2: MDHEN and SYDVKM.